This TCR beta chain was identified in a study of blood T cell repertoires in COVID-19. Overall study context: The United States, Italy and Spain were the sources of the acute and convalescent COVID-19 samples. Sources were T cells, B-cell-depleted T cells, or PBMCs; the material itself was cDNA or gDNA.

In germline, CDR1 is SEHNR, CDR2 FQNEAQ (reference sequence). The CDR3 has 15 residues. With V trimmed by 5 bases and J by 3 bases, 8 bases remained unmatched. Seattle patients were enrolled while actively infected and followed longitudinally. Per the authors' pipeline: Researchers report that nucleated cell counts were estimated from reference gene primer amplification. Sequenced by immunoSEQ multiplex PCR; TCRdb stores in-frame clones only, minus some. The DNA was the basis for D and trimming; V, J and clone size are from that table. Of over 150,000 clones in the sample, about 93% were seen once. The TCR sequence derives from a man under 40 with COVID-19, enrolled during active disease. The sample comprised peripheral blood. V gene TRBV7-9 combines with J gene TRBJ1-2; 8 nucleotides agree with TRBD1. CDR3: CASSPGRGRDYGYTF. In DNA form, the CDR3 reads TGTGCCAGCAGCCCTGGCAGGGGGCGGGACTATGGCTACACCTTC.